The next 7 T cell receptor beta chains were all read from a single sample in a study of cytomegalovirus exposure and HLA in healthy donors (dated by TCRdb to about 2017). The library was obtained by the immunoSEQ multiplex PCR assay. For the multiplex PCR, a mixture combining 60 forward primers for TCR Vbeta segments and 13 reverse primers for TCR Jbeta segments was used. In its TCRdb copy, this immuneACCESS table keeps in-frame sequences only and misses some clones. Where compared with another copy, unresolved V genes explain less than half of these, and the others have no known cause. This sample lists tens of thousands of clones; roughly three fifths were detected once. Jointly, the top ten make up 6.3% of the sample. Material: PBMCs. Source of these receptors: a woman in her thirties in good health and CMV-seronegative.

In this sample, this clone turned up a few times. The chain carries TRBV5-1 and TRBJ2-7; 10 bases agree with TRBD2. Germline values: CDR1 SGHRS, CDR2 YFSETQ. With V trimmed by 0 bases and J by 0 bases, 3 bases remained unmatched. CDR3 size: 16 residues. The DNA for the CDR3 is TGCGCCAGCAGCTTGGCTAGCGGGGGCAGCTCCTACGAGCAGTACTTC. It is translated as CASSLASGGSSYEQYF.

The V call is TRBV5-6, the J call TRBJ1-1, with TRBD1 matching over 7 bases. The V segment lost 4 bases and the J segment 5 bases; nucleotides outside the gene matches: 11. The CDR3 spans 15 residues. Germline CDR1 is SGHDT and CDR2 is YYEEEE. The CDR3 nucleotides read TGTGCCAGCAGCGAGGGCCTTGCAGGGGGGACTGAAGCTTTCTTT. Translating it yields CASSEGLAGGTEAFF. The full variable domain, rest sourced from reference TRBV5-6 and TRBJ1-1, is DAGVTQSPTHLIKTRGQQVTLRCSPKSGHDTVSWYQQALGQGPQFIFQYYEEEERQRGNFPDRFSGHQFPNYSSELNVNALLLGDSALYLCASSEGLAGGTEAFFGQGTRLTVV.

V gene TRBV12-2 combines with J gene TRBJ2-1; the D call of TRBD1 is as the table states it, not checked on the DNA. TRBV12-2 has pseudogene status. This CDR3 has 15 amino acids. The CDR3 DNA sequence: TGTGCAAGTCGCCCTTGGACAGGGGTAAACAATGAGCAGTTCTTC. It is translated as CASRPWTGVNNEQFF.

The V and J genes are TRBV20-1 and TRBJ1-2; D not resolved. V was cut by 5 bases and J by 3 bases, with 4 bases left in between. The germline V gene encodes CDR1 DFQATT and CDR2 SNEGSKA (reference sequence). This CDR3 comprises 10 residues. The CDR3, as DNA: TGCAGTGCTCCAGACTATGGCTACACCTTC. Its translation is CSAPDYGYTF.

A remark on this clone: This specimen includes other DNA sequences encoding the same CDR3. The chain has TRBV5-1 and TRBJ1-1, with D perhaps matching TRBD1 (5 bases). CDR1 SGHRS and CDR2 YFSETQ come from the germline V gene. Between the trimmed V and J ends, which lost 4 bases and 1 base, there was a span of 8 bases. CDR3 length: 13 residues. This CDR3 reads CASSLRANTEAFF. In nucleotides, the CDR3 is TGCGCCAGCAGCCTCAGGGCGAACACTGAAGCTTTCTTT.

The V gene is TRBV6-5, the J gene TRBJ2-1; 9 bases map to TRBD1. The CDR3 has 15 residues. Germline V gives CDR1 MNHEY, CDR2 SVGAGI. V shed 6 bases, J shed 1 base, and the junction held 4 bases outside the gene matches. CDR3 DNA: TGTGCCAGCAGCCGAGGGACAGGGTCCTACAATGAGCAGTTCTTC. Its protein product is CASSRGTGSYNEQFF.

The genes are TRBV6-1 and TRBJ1-6, with 10 nucleotides matching TRBD1. V shed 4 bases and J 2 bases; nucleotides not matched to a gene: 2. CDR1 and CDR2 (germline): MNHNS, SASEGT. The CDR3 is 16 residues long. As DNA, the CDR3 is TGTGCCAGCAGTGGGGACAGGGGTACCTATAATTCACCCCTCCACTTT. This encodes CASSGDRGTYNSPLHF.